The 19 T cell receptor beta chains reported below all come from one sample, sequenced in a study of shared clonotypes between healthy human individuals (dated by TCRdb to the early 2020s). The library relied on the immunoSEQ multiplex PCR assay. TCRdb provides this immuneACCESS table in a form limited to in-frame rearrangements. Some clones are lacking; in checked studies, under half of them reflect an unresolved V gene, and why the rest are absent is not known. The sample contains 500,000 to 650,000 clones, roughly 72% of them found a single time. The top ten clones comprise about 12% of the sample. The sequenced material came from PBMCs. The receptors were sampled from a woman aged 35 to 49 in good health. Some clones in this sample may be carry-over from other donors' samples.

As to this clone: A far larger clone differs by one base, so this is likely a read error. The DNA of the CDR3 is TGTGCCAGCAGTTTAACGATCGGACAGGAGGGGACTGAAGCTTTCTTT. Its translation is CASSLTIGQEGTEAFF. The chain employs TRBV6-5 and TRBJ1-1; 7 bases agree with TRBD1. With V trimmed by 4 bases and J by 5 bases, 13 bases remained unmatched. CDR1 and CDR2 (germline): MNHEY, SVGAGI. The CDR3 sequence is 16 residues long.

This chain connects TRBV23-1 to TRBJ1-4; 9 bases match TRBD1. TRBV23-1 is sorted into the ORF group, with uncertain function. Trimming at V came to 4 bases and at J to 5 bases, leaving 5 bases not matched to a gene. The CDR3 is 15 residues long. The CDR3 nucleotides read TGCGCCAGCAGTCCCTTCGGGACAGGGAATGAAAAACTGTTTTTT. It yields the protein CASSPFGTGNEKLFF.

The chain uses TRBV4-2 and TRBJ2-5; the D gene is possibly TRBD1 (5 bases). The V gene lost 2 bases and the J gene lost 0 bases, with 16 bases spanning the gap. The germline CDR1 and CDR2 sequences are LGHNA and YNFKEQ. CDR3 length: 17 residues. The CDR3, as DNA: TGTGCCAGCAGCCAATCCACAGGAATCGGGTACCAAGAGACCCAGTACTTC. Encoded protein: CASSQSTGIGYQETQYF.

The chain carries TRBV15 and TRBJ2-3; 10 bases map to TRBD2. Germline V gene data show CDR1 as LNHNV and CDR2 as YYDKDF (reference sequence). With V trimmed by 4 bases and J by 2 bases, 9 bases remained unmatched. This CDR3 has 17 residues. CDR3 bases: TGTGCCACCAGCACCCTAGCGGGAGCCCGACCCACAGATACGCAGTATTTT. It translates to CATSTLAGARPTDTQYF.

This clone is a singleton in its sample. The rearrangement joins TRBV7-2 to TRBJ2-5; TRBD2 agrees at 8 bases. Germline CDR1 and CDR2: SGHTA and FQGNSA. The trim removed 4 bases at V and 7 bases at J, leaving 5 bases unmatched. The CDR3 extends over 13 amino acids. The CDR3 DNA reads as TGTGCCAGCAGCTCCCCTAGCGGGCGGACCCAGTACTTC. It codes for CASSSPSGRTQYF. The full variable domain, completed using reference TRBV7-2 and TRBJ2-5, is GAGVSQSPSNKVTEKGKDVELRCDPISGHTALYWYRQSLGQGLEFLIYFQGNSAPDKSGLPSDRFSAERTGGSVSTLTIQRTQQEDSAVYLCASSSPSGRTQYFGPGTRLLVL.

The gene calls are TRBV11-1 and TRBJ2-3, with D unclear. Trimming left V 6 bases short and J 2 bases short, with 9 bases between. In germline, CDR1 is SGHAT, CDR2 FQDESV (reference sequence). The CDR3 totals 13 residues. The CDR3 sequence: CASSDAITDTQYF. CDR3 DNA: TGTGCCAGCAGTGACGCGATCACAGATACGCAGTATTTT. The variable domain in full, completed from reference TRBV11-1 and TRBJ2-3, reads EAEVAQSPRYKITEKSQAVAFWCDPISGHATLYWYRQILGQGPELLVQFQDESVVDDSQLPKDRFSAERLKGVDSTLKIQPAELGDSAMYLCASSDAITDTQYFGPGTRLTVL.

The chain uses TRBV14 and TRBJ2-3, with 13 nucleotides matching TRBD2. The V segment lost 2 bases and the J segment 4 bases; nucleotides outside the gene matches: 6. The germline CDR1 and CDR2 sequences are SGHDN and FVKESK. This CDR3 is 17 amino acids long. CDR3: CASSQPRGLAGADTQYF. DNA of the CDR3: TGTGCCAGCAGCCAACCCCGAGGACTAGCGGGAGCAGATACGCAGTATTTT.

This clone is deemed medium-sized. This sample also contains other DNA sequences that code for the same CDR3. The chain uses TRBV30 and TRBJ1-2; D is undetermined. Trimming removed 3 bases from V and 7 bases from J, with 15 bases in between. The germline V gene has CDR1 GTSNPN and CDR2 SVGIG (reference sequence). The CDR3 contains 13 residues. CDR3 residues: CAWRGKGRVGYTF. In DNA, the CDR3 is TGTGCCTGGAGGGGGAAGGGAAGGGTTGGCTACACCTTC.

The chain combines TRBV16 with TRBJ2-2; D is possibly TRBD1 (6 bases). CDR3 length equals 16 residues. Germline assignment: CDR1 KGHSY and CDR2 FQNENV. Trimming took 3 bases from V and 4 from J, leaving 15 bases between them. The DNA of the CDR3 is TGTGCCAGCAGCCACCTACTCCAGGGGTCCACCGGGGAGCTGTTTTTT. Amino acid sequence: CASSHLLQGSTGELFF.

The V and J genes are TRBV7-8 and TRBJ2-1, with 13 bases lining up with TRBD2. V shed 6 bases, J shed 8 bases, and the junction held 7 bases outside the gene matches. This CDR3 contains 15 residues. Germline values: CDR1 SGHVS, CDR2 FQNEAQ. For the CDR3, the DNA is TGTGCCAGCAGTACGCGGACTAGCGGGAGCGATGAGCAGTTCTTC. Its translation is CASSTRTSGSDEQFF.

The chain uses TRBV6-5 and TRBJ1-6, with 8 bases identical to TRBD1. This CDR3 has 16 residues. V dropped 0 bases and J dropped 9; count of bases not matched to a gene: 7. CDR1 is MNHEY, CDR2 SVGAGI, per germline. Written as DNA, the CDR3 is TGTGCCAGCAGTTACTCCTATACAGGGGGTGTTTCACCCCTCCACTTT. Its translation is CASSYSYTGGVSPLHF.

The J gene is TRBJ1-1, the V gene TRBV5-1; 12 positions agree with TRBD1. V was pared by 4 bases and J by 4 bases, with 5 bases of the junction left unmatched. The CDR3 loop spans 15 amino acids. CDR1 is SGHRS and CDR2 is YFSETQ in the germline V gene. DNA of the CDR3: TGCGCCAGCAGCCTTGGGACAGGGGGCTTCACTGAAGCTTTCTTT. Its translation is CASSLGTGGFTEAFF.

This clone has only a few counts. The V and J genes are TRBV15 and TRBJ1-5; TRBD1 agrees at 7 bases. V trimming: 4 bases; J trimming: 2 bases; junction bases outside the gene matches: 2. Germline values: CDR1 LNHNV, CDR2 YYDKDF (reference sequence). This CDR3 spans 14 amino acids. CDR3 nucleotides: TGTGCCACCAGCACCAGGGGGGGCAATCAGCCCCAGCATTTT. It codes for CATSTRGGNQPQHF.

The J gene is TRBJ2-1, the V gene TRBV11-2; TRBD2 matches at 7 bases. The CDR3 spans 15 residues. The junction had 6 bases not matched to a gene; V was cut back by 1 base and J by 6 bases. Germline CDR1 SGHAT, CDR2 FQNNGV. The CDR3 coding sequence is TGTGCCAGCAGCTTAGTGGCGGGAGTGGGCAATGAGCAGTTCTTC. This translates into CASSLVAGVGNEQFF.

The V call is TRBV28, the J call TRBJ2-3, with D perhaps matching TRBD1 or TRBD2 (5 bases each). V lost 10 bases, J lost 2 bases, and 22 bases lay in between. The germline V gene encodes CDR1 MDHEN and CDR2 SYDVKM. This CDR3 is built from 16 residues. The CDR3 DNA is TGTGCCACCGTGGGTCTATGGGACCCAACCACAGATACGCAGTATTTT. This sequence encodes CATVGLWDPTTDTQYF.

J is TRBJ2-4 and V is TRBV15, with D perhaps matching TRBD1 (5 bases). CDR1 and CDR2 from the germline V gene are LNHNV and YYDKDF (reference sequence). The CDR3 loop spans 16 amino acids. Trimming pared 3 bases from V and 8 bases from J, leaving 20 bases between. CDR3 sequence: CATSRGRQRHRDIQYF. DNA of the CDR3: TGTGCCACCAGCAGGGGAAGACAGCGACATAGGGACATTCAGTACTTC.

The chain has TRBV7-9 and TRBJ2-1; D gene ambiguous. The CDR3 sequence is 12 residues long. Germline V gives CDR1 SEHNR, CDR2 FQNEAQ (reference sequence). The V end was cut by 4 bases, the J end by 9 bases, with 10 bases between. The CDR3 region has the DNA TGTGCCAGCAGCTCCCGGCGCGGTGAGCAGTTCTTC. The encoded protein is CASSSRRGEQFF.

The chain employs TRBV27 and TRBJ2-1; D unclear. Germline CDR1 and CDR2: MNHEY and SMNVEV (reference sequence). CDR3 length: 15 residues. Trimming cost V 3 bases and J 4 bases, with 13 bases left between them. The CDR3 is CASSFLGTRYNEQFF. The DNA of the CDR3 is TGTGCCAGCAGTTTCCTCGGAACGAGATACAATGAGCAGTTCTTC.

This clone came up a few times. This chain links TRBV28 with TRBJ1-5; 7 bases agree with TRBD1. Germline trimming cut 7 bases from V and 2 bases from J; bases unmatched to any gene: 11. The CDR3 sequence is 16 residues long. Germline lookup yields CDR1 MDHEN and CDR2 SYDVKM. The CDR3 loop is CASIRQGDWGNQPQHF. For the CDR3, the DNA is TGTGCCAGCATTAGACAGGGAGATTGGGGCAATCAGCCCCAGCATTTT.